The 6 T cell receptor beta chains below come from one sample, sequenced in a study of blood T cell repertoires in COVID-19. Assay: immunoSEQ multiplex PCR; the TCRdb copy retains only in-frame clones and omits some. The sample holds roughly 82,000 clones, about 90% seen once. Sequenced material: peripheral blood. The receptors shown here come from a woman aged 45 to 65 in a cohort sampled during active COVID-19.

In its sample, this clone was seen once. This sequence joins TRBV24-1 and TRBJ2-1, with D possibly being TRBD2 (6 bases). Germline CDR1 KGHDR, CDR2 SFDVKD. V lost 4 bases and J 9 bases, leaving 9 bases between the germline ends. This CDR3 has 12 amino acids. The CDR3 coding sequence is TGTGCCACCAGTGAGTTGGAGGGTGAGCAGTTCTTC. Protein: CATSELEGEQFF.

The chain recombines TRBV2 with TRBJ1-1; tentatively, D is TRBD1 (6 bases). The CDR3 extends over 11 amino acids. Germline assignment: CDR1 SNHLY and CDR2 FYNNEI. V was trimmed by 10 bases and J by 8 bases, leaving 14 bases between them. The CDR3 reads CATRGGGEAFF. The CDR3 nucleotides are TGTGCCACCAGGGGAGGTGGAGAAGCTTTCTTT.

This chain uses TRBV27 with TRBJ2-1; D perhaps matches TRBD2 (6 bases). V lost 6 bases, J lost 0 bases, and 12 bases lay in between. Germline V gives CDR1 MNHEY, CDR2 SMNVEV (reference sequence). The CDR3 has 15 amino acids. CDR3 sequence reads: CASRLMGGSYNEQFF. The CDR3 DNA reads as TGTGCCAGCAGGCTTATGGGAGGCTCCTACAATGAGCAGTTCTTC.

The V call is TRBV6-5, the J call TRBJ1-2, with D hard to call. CDR1 is MNHEY and CDR2 is SVGAGI in the germline V gene. CDR3 size: 11 residues. V dropped 6 bases and J dropped 3 bases, with 5 bases sitting between them. The CDR3 loop reads CASRRDYGYTF. The CDR3 DNA reads as TGTGCCAGCAGACGGGACTATGGCTACACCTTC.

The CDR3 DNA follows: TGTGCCAGCAGCACACAGGGTCGCTACACCTTC. Translating it yields CASSTQGRYTF. The chain carries TRBV11-2 and TRBJ1-2; the D gene is possibly TRBD1 (6 bases). The CDR3 spans 11 residues. Germline V gene lookup returns CDR1 SGHAT and CDR2 FQNNGV. Deletions cut 5 bases from V and 9 bases from J, with 10 bases between. The full variable domain, in which reference TRBV11-2 and TRBJ1-2 provide the parts outside the CDR3, is EAGVAQSPRYKIIEKRQSVAFWCNPISGHATLYWYQQILGQGPKLLIQFQNNGVVDDSQLPKDRFSAERLKGVDSTLKIQPAKLEDSAVYLCASSTQGRYTFGSGTRLTVV.

The gene calls are TRBV6-1 and TRBJ1-2; tentatively, D is TRBD1 (6 bases). The CDR3 length is 13 residues. Trimming took 3 bases from V and 6 from J, leaving 11 bases between them. The V gene's germline CDR1 is MNHNS and CDR2 SASEGT. The CDR3 protein is CASSEGRGNGYTF. CDR3 nucleotides: TGTGCCAGCAGTGAGGGCAGGGGTAATGGCTACACCTTC.